This TCR beta chain was sequenced during a study of cytomegalovirus exposure and HLA in healthy donors. General study results and limits: Many donors shared some public TCRs, even though most TCR sequences were rare. Follow-up analysis seemed to connect common viral pathogens with several of the most significant clusters identified. TCR beta sequences reportedly predicted most subjects' HLA-A and HLA-B alleles accurately. A later analysis, which compared TCR beta chains of equal frequency, found the HLA-associated ones more clonally expanded.

The PCR made use of 60 Vbeta and 13 Jbeta primers. Data came from immunoSEQ multiplex PCR; TCRdb stores just in-frame clones and leaves some out. The sample consists of 95,000 to 150,000 clones, roughly 80% of them appearing once. CDR1 and CDR2 from the germline V gene are MDHEN and SYDVKM. The CDR3 length is 14 residues. Trimming cost V 10 bases and J 7 bases; bases outside gene matches: 14. About this clone itself: Antigen: not known.

This TCR came from a man aged 25 to 40 in good health and CMV-seronegative. This chain uses TRBV28 with TRBJ1-2, with 8 bases matching TRBD1. The sequencing sample was made of PBMCs. The CDR3 DNA reads as TGTGCCACTACCCCTCCCCACAGGGGGGGTGGCTACACCTTC. Its translation is CATTPPHRGGGYTF.